This T cell receptor (beta chain) derives from a study of shared T cell receptors in the human thymus (dated by TCRdb to the early 2020s). Study-level background: The study examined how self-reactive, shared T-cell receptor alpha chains are generated in the human thymus.

CDR1 and CDR2 are drawn from the germline V gene: LGHNT, FRNRAP. The CDR3 goes from the cysteine to the phenylalanine over 17 residues. Just CDR3 DNA is preserved here, 51 bases in frame from base 1. Deletion took 0 bases off V and 0 bases off J, with a span of 15 bases between the germline ends. The library relied on the immunoSEQ multiplex PCR assay. Drawn from immuneACCESS, this table holds only the in-frame rearrangements with V and J called that TCRdb kept. Clones are partly lost; checked studies trace under half to an unresolved V gene and leave the rest unexplained. The table for this sample lists 630,000 or so clones; around 87% of them were counted only once. The ten largest clones capture under 0.01% of the sample. Comments on this clone: The target of this receptor is not known. Base qualities were left out, and no much larger clone turns up one base away.

These same data were also listed under a study on human thymus T cells. Per that second paper: In Finland, the donors were immunologically healthy infants who were having open corrective cardiac surgery for congenital heart defects. Thymus tissue was obtained as surgical resects removed during corrective cardiac surgery. V and J gene segment usage appeared biased in both thymic and peripheral blood repertoires. The related research reported highly overlapping thymic TCR repertoires among unrelated individuals. The study described the TCR alpha and beta repertoires in about eight infant thymus samples and a few matching peripheral blood samples. The cohort included several male and a couple of female infants, with donor ages spanning 7 to 244 days. Thymocytes were released mechanically from tissue and stored at -70 °C as pellets of 10-30 million cells. A QIAsymphony instrument was used to extract genomic DNA from frozen cell pellets. Using the immunoSEQ multiplex PCR assay, the TCRB and TCRAD loci were amplified from a standardized quantity of quality-controlled genomic DNA. The amplicons covered the V(D)J region and were long enough to include the CDR3 and to identify the V and J genes. The amplicons were sequenced on an Illumina platform via the commercial immunoSEQ service. Corrections for primer bias and sequencing errors followed previously described methods, while TCRAD and TCRB definitions were based on the IMGT database. Repertoires were analysed with immunoSEQ Analyzer 3.0 and VDJTools, covering basic statistics, V/J segment usage, diversity estimates, rarefaction and pairwise overlap. Diversity was estimated using the Chao1, ChaoE, Efron-Thisted, Shannon and inverse Simpson indices, and was also estimated on datasets down-sampled to the size of the smallest sample. Repertoire overlap was determined by strict matching of CDR3 nucleotide sequence, V gene and J gene, and Jaccard-based multidimensional scaling clustering was applied. On average, thymus samples gave 750,000 to 950,000 unique TCRB clonotypes, whereas blood samples gave 75,000 to 85,000.

Input material: thymocytes. The sequence is built from TRBV12-5 and TRBJ2-7, and TRBD1 may be the D gene, going by 6 matching bases. The sequence was obtained from a boy in the first two years of life with a congenital heart defect. Donor details come from another sample of the same person, matched by shared clones. The nucleotide sequence reads TGTGCTAGTGGTTTGGTACTCGAGGGGGTGCGCTCCTACGAGCAGTACTTC. Its translation is CASGLVLEGVRSYEQYF.